These 27 T cell receptor beta chains were all obtained from the same sample, sequenced in a study of tumor-infiltrating lymphocytes in localized non-small cell lung cancer. Repertoires were generated with immunoSEQ multiplex PCR, while TCRdb's copy carries only in-frame clones and drops some. The data show under 20,000 clones, around three quarters seen once. Sequencing used lung tumor tissue. The receptors derive from a human donor with non-small cell lung cancer.

The chain carries TRBV5-4 and TRBJ1-6; D not resolved. The germline CDR1 and CDR2 sequences are SGHNT and YYREEE (reference sequence). There are 15 residues in the CDR3. With 0 bases removed from V and 10 bases from J, the gap between germline ends came to 14 bases. CDR3 nucleotides: TGTGCCAGCAGCTTGGAGGGTTATCGAGAGTCACCCCTCCACTTT. Its translation: CASSLEGYRESPLHF.

This clone is labeled as medium-sized. This chain links TRBV5-6 with TRBJ2-5; TRBD2 agrees at 8 bases. CDR3 length equals 11 residues. Looked up from germline, CDR1 is SGHDT and CDR2 is YYEEEE. The trim removed 4 bases at V and 7 bases at J, leaving 0 bases unmatched. CDR3 nucleotide sequence: TGTGCCAGCAGCCGGGAGGGGACCCAGTACTTC. Translation gives CASSREGTQYF.

The rearrangement joins TRBV6-5 to TRBJ1-1; D call uncertain. Germline V gene sequence: CDR1 MNHEY, CDR2 SVGAGI. V lost 6 bases and J 0 bases, leaving 11 bases between the germline ends. The CDR3 loop spans 14 amino acids. The CDR3 sequence is CASSPIPVNTEAFF. In nucleotides, the CDR3 is TGTGCCAGCAGCCCCATCCCAGTGAACACTGAAGCTTTCTTT.

J is TRBJ2-5 and V is TRBV7-2; weak D call: TRBD2 (5 bases). The V gene's germline CDR1 is SGHTA and CDR2 FQGNSA. Trimming removed 5 bases from V and 1 base from J, with 17 bases in between. The CDR3 sequence is 16 residues long. The CDR3 bases are TGTGCCAGCAGCCCCGCCCCGGGAAAGGGCCAAGAGACCCAGTACTTC. Its protein product is CASSPAPGKGQETQYF.

By frequency in the sample, this clone is medium-sized. The chain has TRBV7-2 and TRBJ1-1; D ambiguous. Germline CDR1 reads SGHTA; CDR2 reads FQGNSA. V was pared by 7 bases and J by 1 base, with 13 bases between. The CDR3 runs 14 residues. CDR3 DNA: TGTGCCAGCAAGCCAGGCAAAGGGAACACTGAAGCTTTCTTT. It codes for CASKPGKGNTEAFF.

The chain employs TRBV11-3 and TRBJ2-5; D might be TRBD1 (5 bases). Germline V gene lookup returns CDR1 SGHNT and CDR2 YENEEA. The CDR3 runs 14 residues. V was clipped by 5 bases and J by 5 bases, with 15 bases between them. The CDR3 loop is CASSPSKGVETQYF. CDR3 DNA sequence: TGTGCCAGCAGCCCTTCAAAAGGGGTGGAGACCCAGTACTTC.

The chain links TRBV14 to TRBJ1-6; D might be TRBD1 (5 bases). This CDR3 has 14 amino acids. Germline-derived CDR1 and CDR2 are SGHDN and FVKESK. Trimming removed 0 bases from V and 9 bases from J, with 9 bases in between. For the CDR3, the DNA is TGTGCCAGCAGCCAAGATTTCGGGACTTCACCCCTCCACTTT. The encoded protein is CASSQDFGTSPLHF.

This chain uses TRBV10-3 with TRBJ2-1, with 8 bases identical to TRBD2. In germline, CDR1 is ENHRY, CDR2 SYGVKD. Trimming at V came to 6 bases and at J to 7 bases, leaving 5 bases not matched to a gene. This CDR3 contains 13 residues. CDR3 protein: CAISGRDGNEQFF. For the CDR3, the DNA is TGTGCCATCAGCGGGAGGGATGGTAATGAGCAGTTCTTC.

Written as DNA, the CDR3 is TGCGCCAGCAGCTACGACTACGAGCAGTACTTC. It is translated as CASSYDYEQYF. The rearrangement links TRBV5-1 to TRBJ2-7, with unresolved D. The V end was cut by 3 bases, the J end by 3 bases, with 4 bases between. Per germline, CDR1 SGHRS and CDR2 YFSETQ. This CDR3 spans 11 amino acids.

The chain is built from TRBV15 and TRBJ1-2, with D perhaps matching TRBD1 (6 bases). The length of the CDR3 is 14 residues. Germline lookup yields CDR1 LNHNV and CDR2 YYDKDF (reference sequence). V lost 4 bases and J lost 8, with 17 bases in between. The CDR3 spells CATSMGQGREGYTF. The CDR3 DNA reads as TGTGCCACCAGCATGGGGCAGGGGCGCGAGGGCTACACCTTC.

The chain is built from TRBV28 and TRBJ2-1, with 10 positions matching TRBD2. V was clipped by 1 base and J by 11 bases; unmatched bases: 14. The CDR3 extends over 17 amino acids. Germline CDR1 reads MDHEN; CDR2 reads SYDVKM. The CDR3 nucleotides are TGTGCCAGCAGTTTATTAGCGGGGGGACCTACCAGCGTGAAGCAGTTCTTC. Its translation is CASSLLAGGPTSVKQFF. The entire variable domain, with the rest obtained from reference TRBV28 and TRBJ2-1, is as follows: DVKVTQSSRYLVKRTGEKVFLECVQDMDHENMFWYRQDPGLGLRLIYFSYDVKMKEKGDIPEGYSVSREKKERFSLILESASTNQTSMYLCASSLLAGGPTSVKQFFGPGTRLTVL.

The chain recombines TRBV29-1 with TRBJ2-2, with a tentative D call TRBD1 (6 bases). This CDR3 comprises 14 residues. Trimming pared 7 bases from V and 0 bases from J, leaving 12 bases between. CDR1 is SQVTM and CDR2 is ANQGSEA in the germline V gene. The CDR3 DNA sequence: TGCAGCGCCCGACAGGCCGCGAACACCGGGGAGCTGTTTTTT. Translation gives CSARQAANTGELFF.

V usage is TRBV6-4 and J usage is TRBJ1-1; tentative D call: TRBD1 (6 bases). Germline V gives CDR1 MRHNA, CDR2 SNTAGT. With 7 bases removed from V and 1 base from J, the gap between germline ends came to 16 bases. The length of the CDR3 is 15 residues. This chain's CDR3 is CASKKNRETNTEAFF. The CDR3 nucleotides read TGTGCCAGCAAAAAAAACAGGGAAACGAACACTGAAGCTTTCTTT.

This clone was found a few times. This chain joins TRBV9 and TRBJ2-2; 12 nucleotides align to TRBD2. Germline loops: CDR1 SGDLS, CDR2 YYNGEE. The CDR3 covers 15 residues. Unmatched junction bases numbered 8, after V lost 3 bases and J lost 11 bases. CDR3 nucleotides: TGTGCCAGCAGCGAAGGATCGACTAGCGGGAGAGAGCTGTTTTTT. Protein: CASSEGSTSGRELFF.

This clone was seen a single time. The chain carries TRBV2 and TRBJ1-6; 10 nucleotides align to TRBD1. CDR1 and CDR2 (germline): SNHLY, FYNNEI. The CDR3 has 16 amino acids. After removal of 6 bases from V and 5 bases from J, the junction contained 7 bases not matched to a gene. The CDR3 spells CASRGMDRGNNSPLHF. CDR3 sequence (DNA): TGTGCCAGCAGGGGAATGGACAGGGGGAATAATTCACCCCTCCACTTT.

The chain carries TRBV7-2 and TRBJ1-5, with D hard to call. Per the germline V gene, CDR1 is SGHTA and CDR2 is FQGNSA. The V end was cut by 4 bases, the J end by 3 bases, with 13 bases between. This CDR3 region has 15 residues. The DNA for the CDR3 is TGTGCCAGCAGCTCGCAGTTGGCTGCCAATCAGCCCCAGCATTTT. Protein: CASSSQLAANQPQHF.

This clone was observed a handful of times. The genes are TRBV10-3 and TRBJ1-2; the D gene is possibly TRBD1 (6 bases). The germline V gene has CDR1 ENHRY and CDR2 SYGVKD. The V end lost 3 bases, the J end lost 4 bases, and 12 bases lay between the germline ends. The CDR3 runs 14 residues. Here the CDR3 reads CAISDGRGTYGYTF. CDR3 sequence (DNA): TGTGCCATCAGTGACGGCAGGGGTACCTATGGCTACACCTTC.

V and J are TRBV28 and TRBJ1-2; 10 nucleotides align to TRBD1. The germline V gene has CDR1 MDHEN and CDR2 SYDVKM. With V trimmed by 4 bases and J by 2 bases, 4 bases remained unmatched. This CDR3 region has 15 residues. This CDR3 is CASSSPGQGNYGYTF. CDR3 sequence (DNA): TGTGCCAGCAGTTCCCCGGGACAGGGGAACTATGGCTACACCTTC.

V gene TRBV28 combines with J gene TRBJ1-1, with no clear D. Trimming removed 6 bases at V and 6 bases at J, with 8 bases between. CDR3 size: 11 residues. From germline, CDR1 is MDHEN and CDR2 SYDVKM. CDR3: CASSYASEAFF. CDR3 sequence (DNA): TGTGCCAGCAGCTACGCGTCTGAAGCTTTCTTT.

This chain links TRBV28 with TRBJ1-5, with 7 bases aligning to TRBD1. Germline lookup yields CDR1 MDHEN and CDR2 SYDVKM. The ends lost 6 bases at V and 7 bases at J; junction bases unmatched: 9. This CDR3 has 14 residues. The CDR3: CASRFSSTGQPQHF. As DNA, the CDR3 is TGTGCCAGCAGATTCTCCTCGACAGGGCAGCCCCAGCATTTT.

The rearrangement links TRBV19 to TRBJ1-1; 7 bases agree with TRBD1. The CDR3 length is 14 residues. Per the germline V gene, CDR1 is LNHDA and CDR2 is SQIVND (reference sequence). After removal of 4 bases from V and 4 bases from J, the junction contained 6 bases not matched to a gene. The CDR3 region has the DNA TGTGCCAGTAGTAGACAGGGCCGAGCCACTGAAGCTTTCTTT. It is translated as CASSRQGRATEAFF.

This chain uses TRBV10-2 with TRBJ1-3; 9 bases are shared with TRBD1. The ends lost 2 bases at V and 9 bases at J; junction bases unmatched: 2. Germline V lookup: CDR1 WSHSY, CDR2 SAAADI. The CDR3 has 13 residues. In DNA form, the CDR3 reads TGCGCCAGCAGTGAGGGGACAGGGACCACCATATATTTT. This codes for CASSEGTGTTIYF.

This clone was recorded only once. V usage is TRBV14 and J usage is TRBJ1-5, with D tentatively TRBD1 (5 bases). Trimming removed 6 bases at V and 5 bases at J, with 17 bases between. The CDR3 consists of 15 residues. In germline, CDR1 is SGHDN, CDR2 FVKESK. The CDR3 loop reads CASSPLPGVDQPQHF. In DNA form, the CDR3 reads TGTGCCAGCAGTCCCTTGCCGGGGGTGGATCAGCCCCAGCATTTT. Variable domain in full (rest from reference TRBV14 and TRBJ1-5): EAGVTQFPSHSVIEKGQTVTLRCDPISGHDNLYWYRRVMGKEIKFLLHFVKESKQDESGMPNNRFLAERTGGTYSTLKVQPAELEDSGVYFCASSPLPGVDQPQHFGDGTRLSIL.

The table lists this clone with a few counts. The V call is TRBV4-2, the J call TRBJ1-5, with TRBD1 matching over 7 bases. CDR1 and CDR2 (germline): LGHNA, YNFKEQ. The CDR3 spans 14 residues. The J segment lost 4 bases and the V segment lost 0 bases, leaving 0 bases of the junction unmatched. CDR3 loop: CASSQETGNQPQHF. The CDR3 DNA follows: TGTGCCAGCAGCCAAGAGACAGGGAATCAGCCCCAGCATTTT.

This clone has just one count. The chain links TRBV15 to TRBJ2-5, with 9 bases fitting TRBD2. This CDR3 region has 15 residues. Per the germline V gene, CDR1 is LNHNV and CDR2 is YYDKDF (reference sequence). J lost 5 bases, V lost 5 bases, and 9 bases had no gene match. This CDR3 is CATSGGAGGWETQYF. The DNA for the CDR3 is TGTGCCACCAGCGGGGGAGCGGGGGGATGGGAGACCCAGTACTTC.

This chain links TRBV15 with TRBJ2-6; perhaps TRBD2 as D (5 bases). Between the trimmed V and J ends, which lost 5 bases and 0 bases, there was a span of 8 bases. Germline CDR1 reads LNHNV; CDR2 reads YYDKDF (reference sequence). CDR3 size: 15 residues. The CDR3 DNA reads TGTGCCACCAGCGGAGGATCCTCTGGGGCCAACGTCCTGACTTTC. It codes for CATSGGSSGANVLTF.

V is TRBV30 and J is TRBJ1-1; no clear D gene. Trimming removed 0 bases from V and 1 base from J, with 6 bases in between. From germline, CDR1 is GTSNPN and CDR2 SVGIG (reference sequence). The CDR3 runs 13 residues. CDR3 protein: CAWSVKGNTEAFF. Written as DNA, the CDR3 is TGTGCCTGGAGTGTTAAGGGGAACACTGAAGCTTTCTTT.